This paragraph covers one T cell receptor beta chain sequence. No cognate antigen has been identified for it. The junction shows a germline mismatch at one end, possibly a read error. Set within a cohort of healthcare workers in London, UK, this nested case-control study involved weekly PCR testing of nasopharyngeal swabs along with blood sampling. Healthcare workers were recruited during the week of the UK lockdown, between 23 and 31 March 2020, and followed weekly for up to 16 weeks. CDR1 MDHEN and CDR2 SYDVKM are derived from the germline V gene. Taken from cysteine to phenylalanine, the CDR3 has 10 residues. Here the CDR3 DNA is all that survives: 30 bases in frame from base 1. The library was made by 5' RACE. Sequencing used a NextSeq 500. In the TCR library protocol, unique molecular identifiers were attached to individual cDNA molecules to correct for PCR bias and sequencing error. TCR alpha and beta chains were both sequenced, and the abundances of alpha and beta sequences in each sample were closely correlated with each other. The authors processed their data as follows. V gene, J gene and CDR3 annotation of TCR sequences was performed with Decombinator V4. TCRs were defined as expanded if a significant change between any two time points was detected under a Poisson model with p below 0.0001. TCR abundances were normalised to the total number of TCRs sequenced per sample and expressed as counts per million. MAIT TCRs were defined by TRAV1-2 paired with TRAJ12, TRAJ20 or TRAJ33, and iNKT TCRs by TRAV10 paired with TRAJ18. VDJdb, accessed 1 November 2021, was searched for CMV, EBV and SARS-CoV-2 annotated TCRs, excluding TCRs annotated for multiple antigens. TCRdb trimmed public reads at Q25 via fastp, called clones via MiXCR and kept in-frame beta chains. All rows with the same CDR3 protein become a single entry with the most common DNA and genes. TCRdb's processing, not the authors', yielded these V and J calls. The sample contains under 55,000 distinct CDR3 sequences, roughly 10% of them found a single time. Of the sample, roughly a fifth is held by the ten largest clones.

The record originates from a study of early T cells in non-severe SARS-CoV-2 infection (dated by TCRdb to about 2021). For the study in its entirety: Because TCR sequencing was done on bulk RNA from unsorted whole blood, the alpha and beta chains could not be paired.

Study-level results and caveats: VDJdb matching was skewed toward anti-spike CD8 responses, so virus-specific expansions were likely underestimated and private and CD4 specificities were missed.

The sample was whole blood. The clonotype was recovered from an adult who was a healthcare worker with PCR-confirmed SARS-CoV-2 infection or an uninfected control (not recorded which). The sequence is built from TRBV28 and TRBJ2-7; the D gene identity is not certain. This receptor carries the CDR3 CTSSDYEQYF. The DNA reads TGTACCAGCAGTGACTACGAGCAGTACTTC.